These 10 T cell receptor beta chains came from one sample sequenced in a study of CD8+CD57+ T cells in acquired aplastic anemia. Genomic DNA constituted the template upon which TCR beta VDJ and CDR3 profiling was performed. TCRdb fed the reads into MiXCR, producing one record per CDR3 protein. Of under 200,000 distinct CDR3 sequences in the sample, 35% to 55% are singletons; the top ten hold approximately 1%. The source material was sorted CD4+, CD8+, or CD8+CD57+ T cells (not recorded which) from PBMCs. These receptors came from a human donor in good health.

This clonotype was seen just once. J is TRBJ2-3 and V is TRBV20-1, with TRBD2 identical over 13 bases. The CDR3 is made up of 16 amino acids. Germline V CDR1 and CDR2: DFQATT, SNEGSKA (reference sequence). The trim removed 0 bases at V and 9 bases at J, leaving 9 bases unmatched. The CDR3 loop is CSARDVTSGGPNTQYF. DNA of the CDR3: TGCAGTGCTAGAGACGTGACTAGCGGGGGGCCCAACACGCAGTATTTT.

This sequence joins TRBV7-2 and TRBJ2-3; no definite D call. The germline V gene has CDR1 SGHTA and CDR2 FQGNSA. V was trimmed by 0 bases and J by 6 bases, leaving 13 bases between them. CDR3 length: 15 amino acids. CDR3 residues: CASSLALNPRDTQYF. CDR3 sequence (DNA): TGTGCCAGCAGCTTAGCGCTTAATCCGCGGGATACGCAGTATTTT.

This clonotype has only one observation. The V call is TRBV20-1, the J call TRBJ2-7, with unresolved D. Looked up from germline, CDR1 is DFQATT and CDR2 is SNEGSKA (reference sequence). The CDR3 has 12 amino acids. Trimming removed 1 base at V and 4 bases at J, with 8 bases between. The CDR3 DNA reads as TGCAGTGCTAGAGTGTACAAATACGAGCAGTACTTC. It is translated as CSARVYKYEQYF.

This clonotype was detected ten times or more. The V gene is TRBV20-1, the J gene TRBJ2-3, with 8 nucleotides matching TRBD2. V trimming: 2 bases; J trimming: 1 base; junction bases outside the gene matches: 11. The CDR3 contains 17 residues. CDR1 and CDR2 (germline): DFQATT, SNEGSKA (reference sequence). The CDR3 DNA follows: TGCAGTGCTAGAAGGGCTAGCGGGCAAGTGGGCACAGATACGCAGTATTTT. Translation: CSARRASGQVGTDTQYF.

This clonotype was detected many times. This chain links TRBV7-6 with TRBJ2-5; D is unclear. CDR3 length: 12 amino acids. Germline V gene data show CDR1 as SGHVS and CDR2 as FNYEAQ. V lost 2 bases, J lost 4 bases, and 5 bases lay in between. DNA for the CDR3: TGTGCCAGCAGCTTATATAGAGAGACCCAGTACTTC. Translation: CASSLYRETQYF.

As regards this clonotype: Just one base apart from a much larger clone, this may be a read error. The chain has TRBV20-1 and TRBJ2-7; D might be TRBD2 (6 bases). V was cut by 6 bases and J by 7 bases, with 16 bases left in between. The CDR3 contains 12 residues. Per the germline V gene, CDR1 is DFQATT and CDR2 is SNEGSKA (reference sequence). CDR3 in DNA: TGCAGTGCCCCAAGGGGAGGCGCGGAGCAGTACTTC. This codes for CSAPRGGAEQYF.

The chain links TRBV20-1 to TRBJ2-1, with 12 bases identical to TRBD1. V was clipped by 3 bases and J by 2 bases; unmatched bases: 5. Germline V gene data show CDR1 as DFQATT and CDR2 as SNEGSKA (reference sequence). The CDR3 is made up of 16 amino acids. The CDR3 protein is CSARPGQGATYNEQFF. CDR3 coding DNA: TGCAGTGCTAGGCCGGGACAGGGGGCGACCTACAATGAGCAGTTCTTC.

This clonotype has a count of ten or more. The chain uses TRBV7-2 and TRBJ1-5; D uncertain. This CDR3 region has 15 residues. The germline CDR1 and CDR2 sequences are SGHTA and FQGNSA. Trimming stripped 2 bases from V and 0 bases from J, with 8 bases between. CDR3 amino acids: CASSLYADSNQPQHF. The CDR3 nucleotides are TGTGCCAGCAGCTTATACGCAGATAGCAATCAGCCCCAGCATTTT. The full variable domain, with the rest looked up from reference TRBV7-2 and TRBJ1-5, is GAGVSQSPSNKVTEKGKDVELRCDPISGHTALYWYRQSLGQGLEFLIYFQGNSAPDKSGLPSDRFSAERTGGSVSTLTIQRTQQEDSAVYLCASSLYADSNQPQHFGDGTRLSIL.

This clonotype was detected only a few times. V gene TRBV5-1 combines with J gene TRBJ2-1, with D unclear. This CDR3 has 13 residues. V was trimmed by 0 bases and J by 6 bases, leaving 7 bases between them. CDR1 is SGHRS and CDR2 is YFSETQ in the germline V gene. CDR3 sequence: CASSLGASNEQFF. In DNA form, the CDR3 reads TGCGCCAGCAGCTTGGGGGCTTCCAATGAGCAGTTCTTC.

V gene TRBV6-1 combines with J gene TRBJ2-3, with 7 nucleotides matching TRBD2. The CDR3 loop spans 16 amino acids. V was pared by 6 bases and J by 7 bases, with 16 bases of the junction left unmatched. Per germline, CDR1 MNHNS and CDR2 SASEGT. CDR3 in amino acids: CASSQVSAGVGYTQYF. The DNA of the CDR3 is TGTGCCAGCAGCCAAGTCAGTGCGGGAGTGGGCTATACGCAGTATTTT.